Each of the 18 T cell receptor beta chains below was sequenced from the same sample in a study of identical twins (dated by TCRdb to about 2016). Library method: 5' RACE. For sequencing, an Illumina HiSeq 2000 was employed. TCRdb passed the public sequencing reads through fastp at Q25 and MiXCR, retaining productive beta sequences. Every distinct CDR3 protein forms one entry, paired with its most common genes and DNA. Counted in this sample were roughly 240,000 distinct CDR3 sequences; 7.5% of them appeared once. Approximately 5.4% of the sample belongs to the ten largest clones. Separately, the same data were catalogued under a study of yellow fever vaccine responses in identical twins.

Sequences were obtained from CD8+ T cells sorted from blood. These receptors originate from a woman younger than 30 in good health.

The table lists this clonotype with a few counts. The V and J genes are TRBV7-8 and TRBJ2-7, with D perhaps matching TRBD1 (5 bases). There are 11 residues in the CDR3. Germline assignment: CDR1 SGHVS and CDR2 FQNEAQ. Trimming pared 5 bases from V and 7 bases from J, leaving 9 bases between. The CDR3 region is CASSSRQEQYF. In nucleotides, the CDR3 is TGTGCCAGCAGCAGTAGACAGGAGCAGTACTTC.

The V gene is TRBV21-1, the J gene TRBJ2-5; the table's D call, TRBD1, has no DNA check behind it. TRBV21-1 is tagged as a pseudogene. The CDR3 is made up of 12 amino acids. The CDR3 DNA is TGTGCCAGCATCGGGACAGTAGAGACCCAGTACTTC. It encodes CASIGTVETQYF.

The CDR3 region is CASSLASGAFNEQFF. CDR3 coding DNA: TGTGCCAGCAGCTTAGCTAGCGGGGCTTTCAATGAGCAGTTCTTC. The genes are TRBV7-9 and TRBJ2-1; 8 bases fit TRBD2. The CDR3 is made up of 15 amino acids. CDR1 is SEHNR and CDR2 is FQNEAQ in the germline V gene (reference sequence). V shed 0 bases, J shed 6 bases, and the junction held 4 bases outside the gene matches.

This clonotype has at least ten counts. The rearrangement links TRBV6-4 to TRBJ2-2; 9 bases align to TRBD1. V dropped 6 bases and J dropped 6; count of bases not matched to a gene: 5. Per germline, CDR1 MRHNA and CDR2 SNTAGT. The CDR3 runs to 14 residues. CDR3 residues: CASSPGTGSGELFF. In DNA, the CDR3 is TGTGCCAGCAGCCCCGGGACAGGGTCCGGGGAGCTGTTTTTT.

This clonotype occurred many times. The chain recombines TRBV9 with TRBJ1-1; possible D gene TRBD1, 6 bases. The germline V and J ends were trimmed by 5 bases and 4 bases, with 9 bases remaining between them. The CDR3 covers 12 residues. Germline V gene data show CDR1 as SGDLS and CDR2 as YYNGEE. Here the CDR3 DNA reads TGTGCCAGCAGAGAGGGGGGCACTGAAGCTTTCTTT. As protein: CASREGGTEAFF.

In its sample, this clonotype was seen many times. The chain employs TRBV3-1 and TRBJ2-7; D ambiguous. The CDR3 spans 10 residues. From germline, CDR1 is LGHDT and CDR2 YNNKEL (reference sequence). V lost 7 bases and J 7 bases, leaving 8 bases between the germline ends. CDR3: CASTSEEQYF. CDR3 bases: TGTGCCAGCACCTCGGAAGAGCAGTACTTC.

The chain carries TRBV4-1 and TRBJ1-1; 8 bases map to TRBD1. V shed 6 bases, J shed 4 bases, and the junction held 10 bases outside the gene matches. This CDR3 is 15 amino acids long. Germline V gene data show CDR1 as MGHRA and CDR2 as YSYEKL. DNA of the CDR3: TGCGCCAGCAGGGACAGGGAAGTAGGGGGCACTGAAGCTTTCTTT. Amino acids: CASRDREVGGTEAFF.

This clonotype was recorded a few times. This sequence joins TRBV4-1 and TRBJ1-5; D is undetermined. The CDR3 length is 15 residues. Trimming took off 0 bases at V and 4 bases at J, with 10 bases between the two ends. The germline V gene encodes CDR1 MGHRA and CDR2 YSYEKL. CDR3 coding DNA: TGCGCCAGCAGCCAAGATGGTGGAGAGAATCAGCCCCAGCATTTT. It translates to CASSQDGGENQPQHF.

CDR3 amino acids: CASSYSGRRGDTQYF. The CDR3 DNA reads TGTGCCAGCAGTTACTCCGGACGCCGGGGGGATACGCAGTATTTT. V and J are TRBV6-5 and TRBJ2-3, with a weak D call TRBD2 (6 bases). V was clipped by 0 bases and J by 6 bases, with 13 bases between them. Germline CDR1 reads MNHEY; CDR2 reads SVGAGI. The CDR3 is 15 amino acids.

This clonotype has more than one count but fewer than ten. This chain links TRBV12-5 with TRBJ1-1; D uncertain. V was shortened by 0 bases and J by 7 bases, with 9 bases between the two germline ends. The V gene's germline CDR1 is LGHNT and CDR2 FRNRAP. The CDR3 length is 13 residues. CDR3 sequence (DNA): TGTGCTAGTGGTTTGGTACTGGGGAATGAAGCTTTCTTT. Its protein product is CASGLVLGNEAFF.

This clonotype was seen at least ten times. V is TRBV6-5 and J is TRBJ2-3; D call uncertain. The V gene lost 2 bases and the J gene lost 3 bases, with 9 bases spanning the gap. CDR1 is MNHEY, CDR2 SVGAGI, per germline. The CDR3 loop spans 14 amino acids. CDR3: CASSYTRSTDTQYF. The CDR3 bases are TGTGCCAGCAGTTACACCAGGAGTACAGATACGCAGTATTTT.

This clonotype appeared a few times. This chain uses TRBV2 with TRBJ2-1; the D is unclear. There are 11 residues in the CDR3. Per germline, CDR1 SNHLY and CDR2 FYNNEI. V was pared by 10 bases and J by 2 bases, with 6 bases between. The CDR3 coding sequence is TGTGCCACCACCACCTACAATGAGCAGTTCTTC. It yields the protein CATTTYNEQFF.

This clonotype was detected a few times. The J gene is TRBJ2-1, the V gene TRBV10-1; D is ambiguous. Trimming shortened V by 4 bases and J by 8 bases, and 12 bases separated the two germline ends. There are 13 residues in the CDR3. The germline gives CDR1 WNHNN, CDR2 SYGVQD (reference sequence). CDR3: CASSALTWDEQFF. The CDR3, as DNA: TGCGCCAGCAGTGCATTGACCTGGGATGAGCAGTTCTTC.

There are many counts of this clonotype. The chain links TRBV6-5 to TRBJ1-1; a possible D gene is TRBD1 (6 bases). The germline V gene has CDR1 MNHEY and CDR2 SVGAGI. Deletions cut 7 bases from V and 1 base from J, with 19 bases between. The CDR3 spans 16 residues. CDR3 sequence reads: CASTSPRGRGNTEAFF. The CDR3 nucleotides are TGTGCCAGCACTTCCCCGAGGGGCAGGGGGAACACTGAAGCTTTCTTT.

This clonotype was observed a few times. J is TRBJ2-5 and V is TRBV20-1; 9 positions agree with TRBD1. The J segment lost 0 bases and the V segment lost 4 bases, leaving 6 bases of the junction unmatched. This CDR3 is 15 amino acids long. Germline CDR1 DFQATT, CDR2 SNEGSKA (reference sequence). This CDR3 reads CSATRTGAYQETQYF. CDR3 DNA sequence: TGCAGTGCTACTCGGACAGGGGCGTACCAAGAGACCCAGTACTTC.

Many counts were recorded for this clonotype. This chain uses TRBV10-2 with TRBJ2-2; a possible D gene is TRBD2 (6 bases). V gave up 2 bases and J gave up 4 bases, with 14 bases separating them. The length of the CDR3 is 16 residues. Germline assignment: CDR1 WSHSY and CDR2 SAAADI. CDR3 coding DNA: TGCGCCAGCAGTGAGGAGGTAGCGGCCTCCACCGGGGAGCTGTTTTTT. This translates into CASSEEVAASTGELFF.

This clonotype appeared a few times. In DNA form, the CDR3 reads TGTGCCAGCAGTTCGGCGGGGGGAATCTACGAGCAGTACGTC. The encoded protein is CASSSAGGIYEQYV. The chain carries TRBV28 and TRBJ2-7; 8 positions match TRBD2. The V segment lost 4 bases and the J segment 3 bases; nucleotides outside the gene matches: 5. CDR3 length: 14 residues. The germline gives CDR1 MDHEN, CDR2 SYDVKM.

This chain connects TRBV7-9 to TRBJ2-6; 7 positions agree with TRBD1. J was trimmed by 0 bases and V by 3 bases; bases with no gene match: 5. Per germline, CDR1 SEHNR and CDR2 FQNEAQ (reference sequence). CDR3 length: 17 residues. The CDR3 sequence is CASSFTGAGSGANVLTF. The CDR3 DNA sequence: TGTGCCAGCAGCTTTACAGGGGCCGGCTCTGGGGCCAACGTCCTGACTTTC. The variable domain in full, with the rest retrieved from reference TRBV7-9 and TRBJ2-6, is DTGVSQNPRHKITKRGQNVTFRCDPISEHNRLYWYRQTLGQGPEFLTYFQNEAQLEKSRLLSDRFSAERPKGSFSTLEIQRTEQGDSAMYLCASSFTGAGSGANVLTFGAGSRLTVL.